Following are 5 T cell receptor beta chains from one sample sequenced in a study of cytomegalovirus exposure and HLA in healthy donors. Clones were sequenced by immunoSEQ multiplex PCR, and TCRdb holds only the in-frame ones, with some missing. The sample shows 200,000 to 300,000 clones, approximately 83% of them seen only once. The sequenced sample was PBMCs. The receptors shown here come from a woman between 25 and 40 years old in good health and CMV-seropositive.

The sample holds one count of this clone. The chain is built from TRBV6-1 and TRBJ2-7, with D perhaps matching TRBD2 (6 bases). The CDR3 loop spans 15 amino acids. V lost 1 base and J 3 bases, leaving 13 bases between the germline ends. Germline CDR1 MNHNS, CDR2 SASEGT. CDR3: CASSEVGGLGYEQYF. CDR3 coding DNA: TGTGCCAGCAGTGAAGTGGGGGGACTGGGCTACGAGCAGTACTTC.

V and J are TRBV12-5 and TRBJ1-1, with a weak D call TRBD1 (5 bases). The ends were cut back, 9 bases at V and 3 bases at J, with 8 bases in the middle. Germline CDR1 LGHNT, CDR2 FRNRAP. The CDR3 sequence is 11 residues long. The CDR3 DNA sequence: TGTGCTAGCCGGGGGGACACTGAAGCTTTCTTT. It is translated as CASRGDTEAFF.

V gene TRBV5-4 combines with J gene TRBJ2-1, with 13 bases fitting TRBD2. This CDR3 is 19 amino acids long. Germline V gene lookup returns CDR1 SGHNT and CDR2 YYREEE (reference sequence). J gave up 0 bases and V 0 bases, and 6 bases lay outside the gene matches. Here the CDR3 reads CASSLVELAGGHSYNEQFF. In nucleotides, the CDR3 is TGTGCCAGCAGCTTGGTTGAACTAGCGGGAGGGCACTCCTACAATGAGCAGTTCTTC.

The genes are TRBV2 and TRBJ1-1; D call uncertain. CDR1 SNHLY and CDR2 FYNNEI come from the germline V gene. V gave up 4 bases and J gave up 8 bases, with 14 bases separating them. There are 13 residues in the CDR3. The CDR3 protein is CASSVGGGLEAFF. CDR3 DNA: TGTGCCAGCAGTGTAGGCGGAGGATTGGAAGCTTTCTTT.

This clone appeared a single time. The rearrangement uses TRBV6-1 and TRBJ1-2, with D maybe TRBD1 (6 bases). The germline V and J ends were trimmed by 3 bases and 2 bases, with 16 bases remaining between them. Germline loops: CDR1 MNHNS, CDR2 SASEGT. The CDR3 is made up of 16 amino acids. In nucleotides, the CDR3 is TGTGCCAGCAGTGACTTTCGGACAGTTCAAAACTATGGCTACACCTTC. Protein: CASSDFRTVQNYGYTF.